This TCR beta chain was recorded in a study of monozygotic twins with inflammatory bowel disease. General observations from the study: Against healthy co-twins, IBD patients had lower TCRbeta diversity (measured by inverse Simpson). Individual T cell subtypes were not distinguishable.

UMIs containing a 6-nucleotide sample barcode were added via template switching. TCRdb re-called the 5' RACE reads and shows each CDR3 protein once, DNA omitted. This listing includes roughly 200,000 distinct CDR3 sequences. On this clonotype: Its antigen is unknown.

The specimen sequenced was blood. This receptor was taken from a human donor with ulcerative colitis or Crohn's disease, or a healthy co-twin of an affected twin (not recorded which).

The CDR3 loop is CASSSGGSTGELFF. The chain joins TRBV7-9 to TRBJ2-2. The CDR3 extends over 14 amino acids. Looked up from germline, CDR1 is SEHNR and CDR2 is FQNEAQ (reference sequence).